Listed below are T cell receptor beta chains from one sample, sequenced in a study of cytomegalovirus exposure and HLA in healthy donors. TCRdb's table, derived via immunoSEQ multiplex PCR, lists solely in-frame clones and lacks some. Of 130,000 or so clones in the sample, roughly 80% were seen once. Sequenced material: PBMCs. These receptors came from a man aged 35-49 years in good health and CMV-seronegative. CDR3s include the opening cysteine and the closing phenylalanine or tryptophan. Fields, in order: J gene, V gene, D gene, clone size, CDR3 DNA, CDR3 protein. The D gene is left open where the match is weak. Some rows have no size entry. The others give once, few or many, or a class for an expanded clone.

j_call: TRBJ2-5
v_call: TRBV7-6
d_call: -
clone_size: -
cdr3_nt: TGTGCCAGCAGCTTAGAGGGGGAGGGAACGAGGTACCAAGAGACCCAGTACTTC
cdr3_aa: CASSLEGEGTRYQETQYF

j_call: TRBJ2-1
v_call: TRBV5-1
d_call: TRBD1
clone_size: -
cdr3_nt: TGCGCCAGCAGCTTTCAGGGGGCCAACAATGAGCAGTTCTTC
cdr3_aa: CASSFQGANNEQFF

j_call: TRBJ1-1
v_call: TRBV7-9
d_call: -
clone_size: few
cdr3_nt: TGTGCCAGCAGCTTCCCGGTAACTGAAGCTTTCTTT
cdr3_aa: CASSFPVTEAFF

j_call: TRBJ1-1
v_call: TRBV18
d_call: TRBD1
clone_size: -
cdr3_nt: TGTGCCAGCTCACCACTGAGGGACAGCGAAGCTTTCTTT
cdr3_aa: CASSPLRDSEAFF

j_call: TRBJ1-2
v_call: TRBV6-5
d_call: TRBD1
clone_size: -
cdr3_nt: TGTGCCAGCAGTCCAGGGGGCGGGGGCTACACCTTC
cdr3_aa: CASSPGGGGYTF

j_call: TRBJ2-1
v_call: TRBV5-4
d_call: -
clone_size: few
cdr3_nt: TGTGCCAGCAGCTCGTTGACCGGGGTGGGAAATGAGCAGTTCTTC
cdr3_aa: CASSSLTGVGNEQFF

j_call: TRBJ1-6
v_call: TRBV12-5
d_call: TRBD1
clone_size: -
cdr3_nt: TGTGCTAGTGCCCGACAGGGGGGACCCCTCCACTTT
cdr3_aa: CASARQGGPLHF

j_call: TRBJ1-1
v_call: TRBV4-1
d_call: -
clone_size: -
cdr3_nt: TGCGCCAGCAGTGCACAGGGTTTTTTTCCTGAAGCTTTCTTT
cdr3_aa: CASSAQGFFPEAFF

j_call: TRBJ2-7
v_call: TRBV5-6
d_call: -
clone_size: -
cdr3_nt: TGTGCCAGCAGCAGGGGGTTTCCCTACGAGCAGTACTTC
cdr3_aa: CASSRGFPYEQYF

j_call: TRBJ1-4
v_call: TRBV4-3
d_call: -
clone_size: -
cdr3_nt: TGCGCCAGCAGCCACCAGGACAGCCCCAAATTTTTT
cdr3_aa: CASSHQDSPKFF

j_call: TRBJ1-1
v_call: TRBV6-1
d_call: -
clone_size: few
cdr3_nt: TGTGCCAGCAGAGTTTGGGCGACTGAAGCTTTCTTT
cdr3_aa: CASRVWATEAFF

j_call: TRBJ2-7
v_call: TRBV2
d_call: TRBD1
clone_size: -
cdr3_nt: TGTGCCAGCAGTCCCGGGACAGGGGGTTACGAGCAGTACTTC
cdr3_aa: CASSPGTGGYEQYF

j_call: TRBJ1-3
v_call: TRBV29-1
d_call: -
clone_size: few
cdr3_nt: TGCAGCGTTGAAATGACAGTTCCTTTCTCTGGAAACACCATATATTTT
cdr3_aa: CSVEMTVPFSGNTIYF

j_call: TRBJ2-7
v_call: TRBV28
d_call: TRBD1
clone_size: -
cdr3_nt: TGTGCCAGCACTTTCTCCCCGGGGCCACAGGGGGCTTCCGAGCAGTACTTC
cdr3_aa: CASTFSPGPQGASEQYF

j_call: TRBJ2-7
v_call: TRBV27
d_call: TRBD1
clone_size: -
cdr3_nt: TGTGCCAGCAGAAGGACAGGGTCCAACGAGCAGTACTTC
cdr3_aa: CASRRTGSNEQYF

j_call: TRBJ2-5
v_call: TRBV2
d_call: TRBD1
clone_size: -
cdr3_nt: TGTGCCAGCAGTGATGGACAGGGCGAGAAGACCCAGTACTTC
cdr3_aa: CASSDGQGEKTQYF

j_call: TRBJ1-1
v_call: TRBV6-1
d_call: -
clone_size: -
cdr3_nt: TGTGCCGGACGCAGGGACACTGAAGCTTTCTTT
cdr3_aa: CAGRRDTEAFF

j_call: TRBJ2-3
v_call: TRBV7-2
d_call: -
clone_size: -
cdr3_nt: TGTGCCAGCAGCTCAGATCCGCCAGATACGCAGTATTTT
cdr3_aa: CASSSDPPDTQYF

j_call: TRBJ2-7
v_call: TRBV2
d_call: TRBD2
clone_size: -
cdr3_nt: TGTGCCAGCAGTGGGGGGAGGGCCTACGAGCAGTACTTC
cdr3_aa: CASSGGRAYEQYF

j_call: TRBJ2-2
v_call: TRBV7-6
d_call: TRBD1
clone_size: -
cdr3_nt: TGTGCCAGCAGCCTAGGACAGGGGGCAACCGGGGAGCTGTTTTTT
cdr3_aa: CASSLGQGATGELFF

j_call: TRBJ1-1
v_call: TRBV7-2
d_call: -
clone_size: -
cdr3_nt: TGTGCCAGCAGCTCGACGGGATGGGACACTGAAGCTTTCTTT
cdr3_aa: CASSSTGWDTEAFF

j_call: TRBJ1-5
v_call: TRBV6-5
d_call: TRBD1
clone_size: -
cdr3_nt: TGTGCCAGCTTCAACACAGGGGCGATGAATCAGCCCCAGCATTTT
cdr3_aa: CASFNTGAMNQPQHF

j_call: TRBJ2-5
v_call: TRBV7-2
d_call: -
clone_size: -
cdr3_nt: TGTGCCAGCAGCTTAGTGGCAGGCCTTAGGGGGGAGACCCAGTACTTC
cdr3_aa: CASSLVAGLRGETQYF

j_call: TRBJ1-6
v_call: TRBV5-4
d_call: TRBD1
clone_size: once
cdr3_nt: TGTGCCAGCACCCTAGACAGGGGGAATTCACCCCTCCACTTT
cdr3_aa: CASTLDRGNSPLHF

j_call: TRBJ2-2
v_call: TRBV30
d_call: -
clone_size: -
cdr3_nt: TGTGCCTGGAGATCTTTCGGTGTTTTAACCGGGGAGCTGTTTTTT
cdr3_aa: CAWRSFGVLTGELFF

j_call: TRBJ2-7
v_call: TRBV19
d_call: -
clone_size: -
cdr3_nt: TGTGCCAGTAAGGCCCATGGCAGCGCCTACGAGCAGTACTTC
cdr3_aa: CASKAHGSAYEQYF

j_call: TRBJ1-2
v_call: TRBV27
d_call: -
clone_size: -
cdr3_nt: TGTGCCAGCAGTTTCGGTACCAACTATGGCTACACCTTC
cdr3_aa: CASSFGTNYGYTF

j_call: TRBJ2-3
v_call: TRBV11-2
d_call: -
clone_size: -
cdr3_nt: TGTGCCAGCAGCTTAGTCCCGAGCACAGATACGCAGTATTTT
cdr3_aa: CASSLVPSTDTQYF

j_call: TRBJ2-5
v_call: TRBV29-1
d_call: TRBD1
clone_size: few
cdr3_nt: TGCAGCTCCTACAGGGGGCAGGGAGAGACCCAGTACTTC
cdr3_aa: CSSYRGQGETQYF

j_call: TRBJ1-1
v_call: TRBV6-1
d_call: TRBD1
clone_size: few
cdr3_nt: TGTGCCAGCAGTGAACCGACAGGGGGCAACACTGAAGCTTTCTTT
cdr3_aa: CASSEPTGGNTEAFF

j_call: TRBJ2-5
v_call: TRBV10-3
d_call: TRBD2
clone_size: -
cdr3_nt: TGTGCCATCAGTGAGTCGGGTATAGCGGGGGGTCAAGAGACCCAGTACTTC
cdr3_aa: CAISESGIAGGQETQYF

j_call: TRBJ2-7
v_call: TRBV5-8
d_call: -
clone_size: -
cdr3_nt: TGTGCCAGCAGCTTGGGACTAGGTGCCTCCTACGAGCAGTACTTC
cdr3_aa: CASSLGLGASYEQYF

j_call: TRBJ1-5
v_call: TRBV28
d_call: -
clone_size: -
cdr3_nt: TGTGCCAGCAGTTTCGTCAGGGTTGATCAGCCCCAGCATTTT
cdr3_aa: CASSFVRVDQPQHF

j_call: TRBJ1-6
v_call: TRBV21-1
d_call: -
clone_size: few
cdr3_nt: TGTGCCAGCAGGCCTGGGGGGGGACTTTATAATTCACCCCTCCACTTT
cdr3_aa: CASRPGGGLYNSPLHF

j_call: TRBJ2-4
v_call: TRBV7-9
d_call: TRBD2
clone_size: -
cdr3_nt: TGTGCCAGCAGCTTGGCGGGGGGGCAGACAAACATTCAGTACTTC
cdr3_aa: CASSLAGGQTNIQYF

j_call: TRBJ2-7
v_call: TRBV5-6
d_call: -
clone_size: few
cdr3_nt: TGTGCCAGCAGCTTGGCCTTGGACAGCCACGAGCAGTACTTC
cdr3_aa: CASSLALDSHEQYF

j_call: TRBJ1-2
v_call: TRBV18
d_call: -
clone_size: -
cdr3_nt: TGTGCCAGCTCCCCCAATTCCATTTGGACAGAGACTAGCGGCTACACCTTC
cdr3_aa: CASSPNSIWTETSGYTF

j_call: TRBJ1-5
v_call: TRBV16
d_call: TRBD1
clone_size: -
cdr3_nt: TGTGCCAGCAGCTTAGACAGGGTCTTCAATCAGCCCCAGCATTTT
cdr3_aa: CASSLDRVFNQPQHF

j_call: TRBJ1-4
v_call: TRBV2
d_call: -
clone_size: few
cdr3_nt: TGTGCCAGCAGTGAGGAGTACAGGGAGTCGATGGAGGAAAAACTGTTTTTT
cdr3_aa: CASSEEYRESMEEKLFF

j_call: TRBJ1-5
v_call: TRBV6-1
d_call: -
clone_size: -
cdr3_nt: TGTGCCAGCAGTGAATTCACAGCGGCAGCTTGGCAGCCCCAGCATTTT
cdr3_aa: CASSEFTAAAWQPQHF

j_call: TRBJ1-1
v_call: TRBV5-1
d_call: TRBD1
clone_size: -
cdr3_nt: TGCGCCAGCAGCTTGGCCGGGCAGGGGGGGAACACTGAAGCTTTCTTT
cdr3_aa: CASSLAGQGGNTEAFF

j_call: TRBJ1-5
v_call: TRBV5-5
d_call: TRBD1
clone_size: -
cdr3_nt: TGTGCCAGCAGCCCAAGGGACAGGGGACATCAGCCCCAGCATTTT
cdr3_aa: CASSPRDRGHQPQHF

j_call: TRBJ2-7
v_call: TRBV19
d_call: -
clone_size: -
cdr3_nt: TGTGCCAGTAGTATGGGACCGGGGGTCTACGAGCAGTACTTC
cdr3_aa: CASSMGPGVYEQYF